The entry below gives a single T cell receptor beta chain sequence along with its context. Its antigen is as yet unknown. Germline V gives CDR1 GTSNPN, CDR2 SVGIG (reference sequence). Trimming removed 2 bases at V and 4 bases at J, with 5 bases between. CDR3 length: 11 residues. Those donating, healthy Caucasian individuals from Russia, were aged roughly 6 to 100. This sample is drawn from a study of blood T cells in healthy people across ages. Study-wide points: Investigators viewed diversity estimates from one million T cells as underestimates, the study reported. Donors of long life had a larger count of naive CD4+ cells and greater diversity than aged donors.

A second roughly 6 to 12 cycle PCR used barcoded and J-beta primers. TCRdb itself ran the 5' RACE reads through MiXCR, one entry per CDR3 protein. The data contain approximately 1.5 million distinct CDR3 sequences, approximately 43% of them singletons. The chain uses TRBV30 and TRBJ1-1, with no clear D. The sample comprised blood. The receptor's source is a woman aged 18-29 years in good health. CDR3 DNA sequence: TGTGCCTGGAGTTCCCTCACTGAAGCTTTCTTT. Translating it yields CAWSSLTEAFF. Based on the CDR3 plus reference TRBV30 and TRBJ1-1, the full variable domain is SQTIHQWPATLVQPVGSPLSLECTVEGTSNPNLYWYRQAAGRGLQLLFYSVGIGQISSEVPQNLSASRPQDRQFILSSKKLLLSDSGFYLCAWSSLTEAFFGQGTRLTVV.